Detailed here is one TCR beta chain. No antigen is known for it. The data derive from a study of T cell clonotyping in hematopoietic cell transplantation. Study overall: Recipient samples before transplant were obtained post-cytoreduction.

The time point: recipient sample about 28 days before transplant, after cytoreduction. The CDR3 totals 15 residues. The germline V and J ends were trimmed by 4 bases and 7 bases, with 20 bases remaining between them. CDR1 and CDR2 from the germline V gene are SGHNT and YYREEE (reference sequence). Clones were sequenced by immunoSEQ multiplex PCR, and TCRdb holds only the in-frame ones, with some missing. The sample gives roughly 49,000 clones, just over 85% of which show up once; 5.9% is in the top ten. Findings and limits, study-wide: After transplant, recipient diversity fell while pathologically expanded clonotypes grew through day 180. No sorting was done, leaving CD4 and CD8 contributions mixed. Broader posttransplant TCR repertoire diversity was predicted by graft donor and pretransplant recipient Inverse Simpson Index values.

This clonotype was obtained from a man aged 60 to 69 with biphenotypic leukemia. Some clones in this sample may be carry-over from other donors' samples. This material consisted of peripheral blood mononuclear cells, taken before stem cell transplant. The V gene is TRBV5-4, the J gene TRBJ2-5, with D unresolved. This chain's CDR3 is CASSPPVGEKGTQYF. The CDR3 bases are TGTGCCAGCAGCCCCCCCGTGGGCGAAAAAGGGACCCAGTACTTC. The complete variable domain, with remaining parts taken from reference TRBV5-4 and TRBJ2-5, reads ETGVTQSPTHLIKTRGQQVTLRCSSQSGHNTVSWYQQALGQGPQFIFQYYREEENGRGNFPPRFSGLQFPNYSSELNVNALELDDSALYLCASSPPVGEKGTQYFGPGTRLLVL.